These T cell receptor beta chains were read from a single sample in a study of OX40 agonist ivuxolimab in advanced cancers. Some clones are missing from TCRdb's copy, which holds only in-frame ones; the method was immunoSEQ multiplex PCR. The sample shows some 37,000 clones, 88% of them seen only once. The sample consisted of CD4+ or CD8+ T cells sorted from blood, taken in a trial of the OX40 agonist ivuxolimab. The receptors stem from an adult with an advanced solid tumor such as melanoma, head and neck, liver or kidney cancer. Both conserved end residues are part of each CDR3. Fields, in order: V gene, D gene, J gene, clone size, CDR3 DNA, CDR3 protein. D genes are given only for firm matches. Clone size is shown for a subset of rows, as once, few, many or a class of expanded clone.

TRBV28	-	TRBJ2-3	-	TGTGCCAGCATGGTCGGGCTACTGGATACGCAGTATTTT	CASMVGLLDTQYF
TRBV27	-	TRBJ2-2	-	TGTGCCAGCAGGGGGGCGGACACCGGGGAGCTGTTTTTT	CASRGADTGELFF
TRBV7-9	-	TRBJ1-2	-	TGTGCCAGCTGGGGACCCGAGAGCTATGGCTACACCTTC	CASWGPESYGYTF
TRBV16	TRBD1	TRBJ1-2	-	TGTGCCAGCAGCCAACAACAGGGGTTGTACTATGGCTACACCTTC	CASSQQQGLYYGYTF
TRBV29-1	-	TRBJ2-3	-	TGCAGCGTGGAGACAGCGTTCGATACGCAGTATTTT	CSVETAFDTQYF
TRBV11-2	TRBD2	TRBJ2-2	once	TGTGCCAGCAGCTTAGCTAGCGGGAGCCCCGGGGAGCTGTTTTTT	CASSLASGSPGELFF
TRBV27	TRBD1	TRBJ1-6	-	TGTGCCAGCAGTTTAGGGACAGGGAGCTCCTATAATTCACCCCTCCACTTT	CASSLGTGSSYNSPLHF
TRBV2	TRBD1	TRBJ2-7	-	TGTGCCAGCAGTCTCGACCCTGGGGACAGTCCCTACGAGCAGTACTTC	CASSLDPGDSPYEQYF
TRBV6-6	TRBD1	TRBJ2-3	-	TGTGCCAGTCTTAGGGGACAGGGGACAGATACGCAGTATTTT	CASLRGQGTDTQYF
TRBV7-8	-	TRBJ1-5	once	TGTGCCAGCAGCGAGGGGGGGCAGCCCCAGCATTTT	CASSEGGQPQHF
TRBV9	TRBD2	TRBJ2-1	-	TGTGCCAGCAGCGTGAGGGTAGCGGGAGGAGCAGAGGGTTCCTTTGATGAGCAGTTCTTC	CASSVRVAGGAEGSFDEQFF